Shown below are 4 T cell receptor beta chains from a single sample sequenced in a study of T cell changes during pregnancy in multiple sclerosis. Only in-frame clones appear in the TCRdb table, and some are missing; sequencing was by immunoSEQ multiplex PCR. The repertoire holds approximately 57,000 clones, with around 90% as singletons. The source was CD4+ T cells from peripheral blood mononuclear cells, collected in the second trimester of pregnancy. Every receptor here comes from a female donor with multiple sclerosis, enrolled in a pregnancy study.

The chain carries TRBV15 and TRBJ1-2; 7 nucleotides line up with TRBD1. The junction had 7 bases not matched to a gene; V was cut back by 5 bases and J by 1 base. The CDR3 runs 15 residues. Germline values: CDR1 LNHNV, CDR2 YYDKDF (reference sequence). CDR3 nucleotide sequence: TGTGCCACCAGCCGAGGGGACAGATTTAACTATGGCTACACCTTC. Its translation is CATSRGDRFNYGYTF.

The rearrangement uses TRBV29-1 and TRBJ2-2; 7 bases map to TRBD1. The CDR3 totals 13 residues. CDR1 and CDR2 from the germline V gene are SQVTM and ANQGSEA. V shed 7 bases and J 4 bases; nucleotides not matched to a gene: 6. The CDR3, as DNA: TGCAGCGGTAACGACAGGGCCACCGGGGAGCTGTTTTTT. Protein sequence: CSGNDRATGELFF.

The CDR3 DNA follows: TGTGCCAGCAGTATGGGACTAGCGGGGGGGCAAGATACGCAGTATTTT. Residues: CASSMGLAGGQDTQYF. The rearrangement joins TRBV6-6 to TRBJ2-3; 16 positions agree with TRBD2. The CDR3 spans 16 residues. Trimming took 5 bases from V and 5 from J; bases not matched to a gene: 4. Per the germline V gene, CDR1 is MNHNY and CDR2 is SVGAGI (reference sequence).

V and J are TRBV5-4 and TRBJ2-1; 9 nucleotides line up with TRBD2. The germline V gene has CDR1 SGHNT and CDR2 YYREEE (reference sequence). Trimming removed 4 bases from V and 7 bases from J; junction bases left unmatched: 3. The CDR3 totals 13 residues. The DNA for the CDR3 is TGTGCCAGCAGCGGGACTAGCCCGAATGAGCAGTTCTTC. This sequence encodes CASSGTSPNEQFF.